The 2 T cell receptor beta chains below were found in one sample sequenced in a study of graft-versus-host responses after intestinal transplantation. This table comes from immunoSEQ multiplex PCR, and its TCRdb copy is limited to in-frame clones, with some not included. The sample shows approximately 80,000 clones, about 89% of them seen only once. The antigens of these receptors remain unknown. The sample was unstimulated CD4+ T cells sorted from spleen or lymph node cells, taken before intestinal transplant. These receptors all come from a human donor who received an intestinal transplant.

For the CDR3, the DNA is TGTGCCAGCAGCCCCGGGACTAGGAAATACTCCTACGAGCAGTACTTC. Amino acids: CASSPGTRKYSYEQYF. The rearrangement uses TRBV7-8 and TRBJ2-7; 8 positions agree with TRBD2. CDR1 is SGHVS, CDR2 FQNEAQ, per germline. With V trimmed by 5 bases and J by 0 bases, 9 bases remained unmatched. The CDR3 runs 16 residues.

The J gene is TRBJ2-3, the V gene TRBV9; TRBD2 matches at 7 bases. The CDR3 covers 19 residues. The germline V gene encodes CDR1 SGDLS and CDR2 YYNGEE. Trimming cost V 0 bases and J 2 bases; bases outside gene matches: 15. The CDR3 region has the DNA TGTGCCAGCAGCGTAGCGATTGGGGGAGCGGGATCCCTCACAGATACGCAGTATTTT. It yields the protein CASSVAIGGAGSLTDTQYF.